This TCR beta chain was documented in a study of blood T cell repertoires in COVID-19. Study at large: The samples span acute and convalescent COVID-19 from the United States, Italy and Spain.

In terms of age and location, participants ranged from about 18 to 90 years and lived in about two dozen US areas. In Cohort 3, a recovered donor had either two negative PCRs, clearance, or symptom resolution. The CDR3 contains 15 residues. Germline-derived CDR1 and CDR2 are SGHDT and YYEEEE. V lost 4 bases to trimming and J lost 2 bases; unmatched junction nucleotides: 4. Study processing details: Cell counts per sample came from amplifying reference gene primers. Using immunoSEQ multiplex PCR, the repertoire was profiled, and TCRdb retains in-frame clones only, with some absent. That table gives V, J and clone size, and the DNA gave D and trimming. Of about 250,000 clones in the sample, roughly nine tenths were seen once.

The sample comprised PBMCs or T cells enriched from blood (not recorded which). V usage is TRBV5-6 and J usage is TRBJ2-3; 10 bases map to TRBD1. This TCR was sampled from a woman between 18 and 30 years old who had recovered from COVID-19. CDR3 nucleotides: TGTGCCAGCAGCCCGGGACAGGGGCCCACAGATACGCAGTATTTT. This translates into CASSPGQGPTDTQYF.